What follows are 8 T cell receptor beta chains derived from one specimen sequenced in a study of multiple sclerosis patients with progressive multifocal leukoencephalopathy. Indicated time point: time of PML onset. TCRdb's table, derived via immunoSEQ multiplex PCR, lists solely in-frame clones and lacks some. The data show 30,000 or so clones, more than 80% seen once. The source was PBMCs, collected from a patient treated with natalizumab. All receptors come from a woman aged 30 to 39 with progressive multifocal leukoencephalopathy.

The rearrangement links TRBV12-5 to TRBJ2-4; D unresolved. Germline assignment: CDR1 LGHNT and CDR2 FRNRAP. CDR3 size: 17 residues. With 2 bases removed from V and 0 bases from J, the gap between germline ends came to 14 bases. The CDR3 protein is CASGLLRTDLAKNIQYF. CDR3 DNA sequence: TGTGCTAGTGGTTTGCTCCGGACGGACCTAGCCAAAAACATTCAGTACTTC.

As DNA, the CDR3 is TGCAGCGTTCGCCCCAGGGACGTCGCCTACGAGCAGTACTTC. Translating it yields CSVRPRDVAYEQYF. V is TRBV29-1 and J is TRBJ2-7, with D tentatively TRBD1 or TRBD2 (5 bases each). CDR1 and CDR2 (germline): SQVTM, ANQGSEA. CDR3 length equals 14 residues. Deletions cut 5 bases from V and 2 bases from J, with 16 bases between.

This clone is categorized as medium-sized. The chain couples TRBV7-9 to TRBJ1-2, with D possibly being TRBD1 (5 bases). The CDR3 runs to 15 residues. V lost 5 bases to trimming and J lost 2 bases, with 15 bases between them. In germline, CDR1 is SEHNR, CDR2 FQNEAQ (reference sequence). CDR3 DNA: TGTGCCAGCAGCACCCGGGACTTCGGGAACTATGGCTACACCTTC. Translation: CASSTRDFGNYGYTF.

The chain employs TRBV27 and TRBJ2-1, with a weak D call TRBD2 (5 bases). The CDR3 covers 13 residues. Germline V gene sequence: CDR1 MNHEY, CDR2 SMNVEV (reference sequence). V lost 3 bases and J lost 5, with 8 bases in between. The CDR3 sequence is CASSFSGNNEQFF. The CDR3 DNA sequence: TGTGCCAGCAGTTTTTCGGGAAACAATGAGCAGTTCTTC.

The chain recombines TRBV5-8 with TRBJ2-1, with TRBD2 as a possible D gene (6 bases). The CDR3 contains 17 residues. Trimming left V 0 bases short and J 5 bases short, with 18 bases between. CDR1 and CDR2 (germline): SGHTS, YDEGEE. For the CDR3, the DNA is TGTGCCAGCAGCTTGGGTAGCGGATACTTAATGGACAATGAGCAGTTCTTC. It yields the protein CASSLGSGYLMDNEQFF.

The rearrangement links TRBV6-5 to TRBJ2-5; 7 nucleotides agree with TRBD1. J lost 0 bases, V lost 6 bases, and 4 bases had no gene match. Germline CDR1 reads MNHEY; CDR2 reads SVGAGI. CDR3 length: 14 amino acids. The CDR3 here is CASRSGQYQETQYF. CDR3 nucleotides: TGTGCCAGCAGGTCGGGACAGTACCAAGAGACCCAGTACTTC.

V and J are TRBV11-2 and TRBJ2-5, with 9 bases matching TRBD1. The CDR3 runs 15 residues. Germline V gene lookup returns CDR1 SGHAT and CDR2 FQNNGV. V was clipped by 5 bases and J by 4 bases; unmatched bases: 8. CDR3: CASSPRGQGLETQYF. CDR3 nucleotides: TGTGCCAGCAGCCCAAGGGGACAGGGCCTAGAGACCCAGTACTTC.

The genes are TRBV28 and TRBJ2-7; D not resolved. This CDR3 has 14 amino acids. Looked up from germline, CDR1 is MDHEN and CDR2 is SYDVKM. V lost 2 bases, J lost 6 bases, and 14 bases lay in between. Written as DNA, the CDR3 is TGTGCCAGCAGTTTAAGCCCCCCGACGGTCGAGCAGTACTTC. Its protein product is CASSLSPPTVEQYF.